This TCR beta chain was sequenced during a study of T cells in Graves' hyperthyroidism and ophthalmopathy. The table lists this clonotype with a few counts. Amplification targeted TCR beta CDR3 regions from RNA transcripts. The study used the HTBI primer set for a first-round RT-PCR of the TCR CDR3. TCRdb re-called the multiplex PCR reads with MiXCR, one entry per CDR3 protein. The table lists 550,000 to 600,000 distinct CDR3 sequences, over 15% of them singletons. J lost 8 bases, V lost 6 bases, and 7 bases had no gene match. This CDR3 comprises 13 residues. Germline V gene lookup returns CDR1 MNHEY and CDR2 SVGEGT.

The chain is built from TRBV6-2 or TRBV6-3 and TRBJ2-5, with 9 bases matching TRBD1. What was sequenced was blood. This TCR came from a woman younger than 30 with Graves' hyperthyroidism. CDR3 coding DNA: TGTGCCAGCAGCCAAACGGGACAGGGAACCCAGTACTTC. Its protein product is CASSQTGQGTQYF.